The TCR beta chain under discussion was sequenced for a study of cytomegalovirus exposure and HLA in healthy donors. The study's findings and limits: TCR sequences were mostly rare, though some public TCRs occurred in many donors. Specific recognition of CMV antigens was confirmed in vitro for a few chains (all CMV-associated). Cytomegalovirus association was listed for 164 TCR beta chains.

While the first cohort had 500 to 700 subjects, the donors belonged to the separate validation cohort of roughly 130 subjects. This clone was observed once. The antigen is not known. Produced via immunoSEQ multiplex PCR; TCRdb's table is partial and in-frame only. The sample holds about 72,000 clones, approximately 94% seen once. This TCR came from a woman younger than 30 in good health and CMV-seropositive. Sequencing was performed on PBMCs.

The CDR3 reads CSASLSYEQYF. The DNA for the CDR3 is TGCAGTGCTTCCCTTTCCTACGAGCAGTACTTC. The chain uses TRBV20-1 and TRBJ2-7; no clear D gene. Germline V gives CDR1 DFQATT, CDR2 SNEGSKA (reference sequence). Trimming stripped 5 bases from V and 1 base from J, with 6 bases between. The CDR3 runs to 11 residues.